The clone carrying this TCR beta chain was found a few times. The data stem from a study of cytomegalovirus exposure and HLA in healthy donors. 60 Vbeta and 13 Jbeta primers were used in PCR. Profiled with immunoSEQ multiplex PCR; TCRdb holds only in-frame clones, not every one. This sample has about 140,000 clones; around two thirds occur once, and the top ten carry over 1.5%. Source material: PBMCs. This receptor was obtained from a male donor in good health and CMV-seronegative.

The CDR3 loop reads CASSEIMRGKGYTF. CDR3 coding DNA: TGTGCCAGCAGTGAAATTATGAGGGGGAAGGGCTACACCTTC. The gene calls are TRBV2 and TRBJ1-2, with TRBD1 as a possible D gene (6 bases). Trimming removed 2 bases from V and 8 bases from J, with 15 bases in between. The CDR3 covers 14 residues. Germline V CDR1 and CDR2: SNHLY, FYNNEI.